The entry below describes one T cell receptor (beta chain). The data were taken from a study of control samples from healthy donors and cancer patients. Method: immunoSEQ multiplex PCR; TCRdb's copy keeps in-frame clones and lacks some. There are about 180,000 clones in the sample; 85% to 90% occur only once, and 1.1% to 1.5% lies in the top ten. Germline CDR1 reads MNHEY; CDR2 reads SVGEGT. CDR3 size: 14 residues. The V end lost 0 bases, the J end lost 8 bases, and 11 bases lay between the germline ends. The clonotype was recovered from a woman in her 50s in good health. Sequencing was done on a sample of blood. This chain links TRBV6-2 or TRBV6-3 with TRBJ2-1; D not resolved. CDR3 in DNA: TGTGCCAGCAGTTACTCGATGAAGGGCGATGAGCAGTTCTTC. Translation gives CASSYSMKGDEQFF.